This TCR beta chain was sequenced for a study of cytomegalovirus exposure and HLA in healthy donors. Use of 60 Vbeta and 13 Jbeta primers characterized the PCR. Assay used: immunoSEQ multiplex PCR; TCRdb lists only in-frame clones, some missing. There are about 150,000 clones in the sample, with 2.1% held by the top ten. The source material was PBMCs. The clonotype comes from a man aged 25-40 years in good health and CMV-seronegative.

The CDR3 DNA reads as TGTGCCACCAGCAGAGATCAGGTCTCTGGAAACACCATATATTTT. Translated, it gives CATSRDQVSGNTIYF. This chain links TRBV15 with TRBJ1-3; D ambiguous. The CDR3 has 15 amino acids. The germline V gene encodes CDR1 LNHNV and CDR2 YYDKDF (reference sequence). V was pared by 0 bases and J by 0 bases, with 6 bases between.